This T cell receptor beta chain was found in a study of blood T cell repertoires in COVID-19. Study-wide background: Both acute and convalescent COVID-19 samples were obtained from the United States, Italy and Spain. Sources were T cells, B-cell-depleted T cells, or PBMCs; the material itself was cDNA or gDNA.

Germline assignment: CDR1 SGHKS and CDR2 YYEKEE (reference sequence). Trimming took 0 bases from V and 2 from J, leaving 9 bases between them. The CDR3 spans 15 residues. As handled by the study authors: Scientists estimated how many nucleated cells there were by amplifying reference gene primers. Using immunoSEQ multiplex PCR, the repertoire was profiled, and TCRdb retains in-frame clones only, with some absent. V, J and clone size derive from that table, while D and trimming were established from the DNA sequence. The sample yields approximately 130,000 clones, more than 80% seen once. The sequence was collected from a man between 65 and 80 years old with active or convalescent COVID-19. The sample was peripheral blood. V and J are TRBV5-5 and TRBJ2-1, with D unclear. The CDR3 DNA follows: TGTGCCAGCAGCTTGGCCGTGGCCCCCTACAATGAGCAGTTCTTC. As protein: CASSLAVAPYNEQFF.